The 30 T cell receptor beta chains given below trace back to one sample, sequenced in a study of blood T cell repertoires in COVID-19. Sequenced by immunoSEQ multiplex PCR; TCRdb stores in-frame clones only, minus some. This sample has around 280,000 clones, with about 90% found just once. Sequenced sample: peripheral blood. The receptor set was obtained from a woman aged 30 to 39 who had recovered from COVID-19.

J is TRBJ2-1 and V is TRBV7-2; TRBD2 matches at 8 bases. The CDR3 sequence is 15 residues long. V trimming: 5 bases; J trimming: 4 bases; junction bases outside the gene matches: 7. CDR1 and CDR2 from the germline V gene are SGHTA and FQGNSA. The CDR3 DNA follows: TGTGCCAGCAGCACGAGCGGGAGAAGTTACAATGAGCAGTTCTTC. This sequence encodes CASSTSGRSYNEQFF.

This chain links TRBV5-6 with TRBJ2-1; 8 nucleotides line up with TRBD2. V was pared by 2 bases and J by 5 bases, with 12 bases of the junction left unmatched. The CDR3 runs to 17 residues. Germline V gene data show CDR1 as SGHDT and CDR2 as YYEEEE. Written as DNA, the CDR3 is TGTGCCAGCAGCTTTTTTAGTCCGGGAGGGCCGAACAATGAGCAGTTCTTC. It encodes CASSFFSPGGPNNEQFF. The full variable domain, in which reference TRBV5-6 and TRBJ2-1 provide the parts outside the CDR3, is DAGVTQSPTHLIKTRGQQVTLRCSPKSGHDTVSWYQQALGQGPQFIFQYYEEEERQRGNFPDRFSGHQFPNYSSELNVNALLLGDSALYLCASSFFSPGGPNNEQFFGPGTRLTVL.

The rearrangement links TRBV28 to TRBJ2-7, with D uncertain. Between the trimmed V and J ends, which lost 3 bases and 6 bases, there was a span of 6 bases. Germline lookup yields CDR1 MDHEN and CDR2 SYDVKM. The length of the CDR3 is 11 residues. The chain's CDR3 is CASSLRREQYF. The DNA for the CDR3 is TGTGCCAGCAGTTTGCGTCGCGAGCAGTACTTC.

The chain uses TRBV24-1 and TRBJ2-1; 7 nucleotides agree with TRBD2. The CDR3 runs 16 residues. The ends lost 1 base at V and 3 bases at J; junction bases unmatched: 5. Germline V gives CDR1 KGHDR, CDR2 SFDVKD. This CDR3 reads CATSDFSSGYYNEQFF. The CDR3 DNA follows: TGTGCCACCAGTGATTTTTCTAGCGGATACTACAATGAGCAGTTCTTC.

This sequence joins TRBV18 and TRBJ2-1, with D possibly TRBD2 on 5 matching bases. The CDR3 covers 15 residues. Trimming removed 3 bases at V and 2 bases at J, with 11 bases between. Germline CDR1 reads KGHSH; CDR2 reads LQKENI. The CDR3 DNA reads TGTGCCAGCTCACCGTCCGCGGGTGCCTACAATGAGCAGTTCTTC. Its protein is CASSPSAGAYNEQFF. Looking up the rest from reference TRBV18 and TRBJ2-1 gives the full variable domain: NAGVMQNPRHLVRRRGQEARLRCSPMKGHSHVYWYRQLPEEGLKFMVYLQKENIIDESGMPKERFSAEFPKEGPSILRIQQVVRGDSAAYFCASSPSAGAYNEQFFGPGTRLTVL.

V usage is TRBV27 and J usage is TRBJ1-2, with D possibly matching TRBD1 (6 bases). This CDR3 comprises 15 residues. CDR1 MNHEY and CDR2 SMNVEV come from the germline V gene (reference sequence). Trimming stripped 6 bases from V and 0 bases from J, with 14 bases between. The CDR3: CASRLRQAPNYGYTF. The CDR3 DNA is TGTGCCAGCAGACTCAGACAGGCTCCTAACTATGGCTACACCTTC.

The genes are TRBV5-4 and TRBJ2-1; 8 nucleotides agree with TRBD2. CDR3 length equals 17 residues. Per germline, CDR1 SGHNT and CDR2 YYREEE (reference sequence). Trimming took 1 base from V and 8 from J; bases not matched to a gene: 14. The CDR3 region has the DNA TGTGCCAGCAGCTTGCCTCATGGACTAGCTTCCGAGGATGAGCAGTTCTTC. Translating it yields CASSLPHGLASEDEQFF. Together with reference TRBV5-4 and TRBJ2-1, the CDR3 gives the full variable domain: ETGVTQSPTHLIKTRGQQVTLRCSSQSGHNTVSWYQQALGQGPQFIFQYYREEENGRGNFPPRFSGLQFPNYSSELNVNALELDDSALYLCASSLPHGLASEDEQFFGPGTRLTVL.

V usage is TRBV30 and J usage is TRBJ2-7; D unclear. Germline V gene lookup returns CDR1 GTSNPN and CDR2 SVGIG (reference sequence). CDR3 length: 12 amino acids. Trimming took 4 bases from V and 7 from J, leaving 14 bases between them. CDR3 sequence reads: CAWNEDLREQYF. CDR3 DNA: TGTGCCTGGAATGAGGATTTGAGGGAGCAGTACTTC.

This chain connects TRBV11-2 to TRBJ2-7; D gene uncertain. Germline-derived CDR1 and CDR2 are SGHAT and FQNNGV. V was clipped by 0 bases and J by 3 bases, with 6 bases between them. The CDR3 is made up of 13 amino acids. For the CDR3, the DNA is TGTGCCAGCAGCTTAGAGGCAGGCTACGAGCAGTACTTC. Its translation: CASSLEAGYEQYF.

Written as DNA, the CDR3 is TGTGCCAGCAGGACACCACCGGGACAGGTCTATGGCTACACCTTC. Protein product: CASRTPPGQVYGYTF. V and J are TRBV28 and TRBJ1-2; 8 nucleotides match TRBD1. The germline CDR1 and CDR2 sequences are MDHEN and SYDVKM. Germline trimming cut 6 bases from V and 4 bases from J; bases unmatched to any gene: 10. The CDR3 loop spans 15 amino acids.

The V call is TRBV3-1 (or the pseudogene TRBV3-2), the J call TRBJ2-5, with 8 nucleotides matching TRBD1. Germline values: CDR1 LGHDT, CDR2 YNNKEL (reference sequence). The CDR3 is 14 amino acids. V dropped 1 base and J dropped 5; count of bases not matched to a gene: 3. The CDR3 DNA reads TGTGCCAGCAGCCAAGGCAGGGGGCCGGAGACCCAGTACTTC. The encoded protein is CASSQGRGPETQYF.

This clone was counted only a few times. This chain uses TRBV6-1 with TRBJ2-1; a weak D match, TRBD2 (5 bases). Trimming removed 1 base from V and 9 bases from J, with 13 bases in between. There are 14 residues in the CDR3. Germline CDR1 is MNHNS and CDR2 is SASEGT. The CDR3 protein is CASSEGEGFSEQFF. CDR3 in DNA: TGTGCCAGCAGTGAAGGTGAGGGATTCAGTGAGCAGTTCTTC.

There are a few counts of this clone. The J gene is TRBJ2-7, the V gene TRBV21-1; TRBD1 is the table's D call, not checked against the DNA. TRBV21-1 is listed as a pseudogene. CDR3 length: 16 residues. In DNA form, the CDR3 reads TGTGCCAGCAGCAAAGGGGCAGGCCCTCGAGACTACGAGCAGTACTTC. Residues: CASSKGAGPRDYEQYF.

This chain uses TRBV7-2 with TRBJ1-2; no clear D gene. CDR3 length equals 14 residues. V was trimmed by 2 bases and J by 1 base, leaving 8 bases between them. Germline V lookup: CDR1 SGHTA, CDR2 FQGNSA. The CDR3, as DNA: TGTGCCAGCAGCTTAACAGATTTTAACTATGGCTACACCTTC. Its translation is CASSLTDFNYGYTF.

This chain joins TRBV3-1 (or the pseudogene TRBV3-2) and TRBJ2-3; a weak D match, TRBD2 (6 bases). Germline values: CDR1 LGHDT, CDR2 YNNKEL (reference sequence). The CDR3 is made up of 21 amino acids. Trimming cost V 0 bases and J 0 bases, with 25 bases left between them. CDR3 residues: CASSQEGLGSGSKTSTDTQYF. The CDR3 DNA follows: TGTGCCAGCAGCCAAGAAGGATTAGGTAGCGGTAGTAAGACCAGCACAGATACGCAGTATTTT.

The genes are TRBV3-1 (or the pseudogene TRBV3-2) and TRBJ2-5; 7 bases are a match to TRBD2. Trimming cost V 0 bases and J 2 bases; bases outside gene matches: 12. Germline V lookup: CDR1 LGHDT, CDR2 YNNKEL (reference sequence). CDR3 size: 18 residues. The CDR3, as DNA: TGTGCCAGCAGCCAAGATTATGGGCAGGGAGGGAGACAAGAGACCCAGTACTTC. Protein product: CASSQDYGQGGRQETQYF.

V usage is TRBV3-1 (or the pseudogene TRBV3-2) and J usage is TRBJ1-3, with 7 bases lining up with TRBD1. The CDR3 runs to 14 residues. Germline V gene data show CDR1 as LGHDT and CDR2 as YNNKEL (reference sequence). The trim removed 4 bases at V and 4 bases at J, leaving 4 bases unmatched. In DNA, the CDR3 is TGTGCCAGCAGCCCCAGGGGGTCCGGAAACACCATATATTTT. Translation gives CASSPRGSGNTIYF.

The chain is built from TRBV5-4 and TRBJ2-7, with 7 bases fitting TRBD1. The trim removed 4 bases at V and 4 bases at J, leaving 2 bases unmatched. Germline V gene data show CDR1 as SGHNT and CDR2 as YYREEE (reference sequence). The CDR3 runs 12 residues. CDR3: CASSATGYEQYF. CDR3 bases: TGTGCCAGCAGCGCGACAGGGTACGAGCAGTACTTC.

This chain uses TRBV28 with TRBJ2-2; TRBD2 is a possible D gene (6 bases). The CDR3 spans 16 residues. Germline assignment: CDR1 MDHEN and CDR2 SYDVKM. V was shortened by 3 bases and J by 1 base, with 12 bases between the two germline ends. The CDR3: CASSLGGLKNTGELFF. CDR3 DNA: TGTGCCAGCAGTTTGGGAGGACTCAAGAACACCGGGGAGCTGTTTTTT.

The V gene is TRBV28, the J gene TRBJ1-1; D remains unclear. This CDR3 is 12 amino acids long. Trimming stripped 8 bases from V and 10 bases from J, with 17 bases between. Per germline, CDR1 MDHEN and CDR2 SYDVKM. Here the CDR3 reads CASVTTELGAFF. CDR3 DNA sequence: TGTGCCAGCGTTACAACCGAACTAGGAGCTTTCTTT.

J is TRBJ2-4 and V is TRBV11-2, with 8 bases that match TRBD1. From germline, CDR1 is SGHAT and CDR2 FQNNGV. The CDR3 has 14 amino acids. The J segment lost 1 base and the V segment lost 4 bases, leaving 0 bases of the junction unmatched. CDR3 nucleotide sequence: TGTGCCAGCAGCTGGACAGGGGCCAAAAACATTCAGTACTTC. Its protein product is CASSWTGAKNIQYF.

The chain combines TRBV9 with TRBJ1-1, with a weak D call TRBD1 (5 bases). Germline CDR1 is SGDLS and CDR2 is YYNGEE. CDR3 length: 13 residues. V was shortened by 3 bases and J by 4 bases, with 10 bases between the two germline ends. The CDR3 protein is CASSAPGGTEAFF. The CDR3 coding sequence is TGTGCCAGCAGCGCCCCGGGGGGCACTGAAGCTTTCTTT.

This clone was detected once. The chain combines TRBV5-6 with TRBJ2-3; 7 nucleotides match TRBD2. Trimming took 3 bases from V and 0 from J; bases not matched to a gene: 10. Germline CDR1 reads SGHDT; CDR2 reads YYEEEE. The CDR3 loop spans 17 amino acids. DNA of the CDR3: TGTGCCAGCAGCTGGACTAGTCTTGGATCTAGCACAGATACGCAGTATTTT. Its protein is CASSWTSLGSSTDTQYF.

The genes are TRBV2 and TRBJ1-6; 10 bases map to TRBD1. V dropped 6 bases and J dropped 9; count of bases not matched to a gene: 8. CDR1 and CDR2 from the germline V gene are SNHLY and FYNNEI. The CDR3 totals 15 residues. The CDR3 DNA reads TGTGCCAGCAGATCAGACAGGGGGCTGGTTTCACCCCTCCACTTT. This gives the protein CASRSDRGLVSPLHF.

This clone was detected only once. This rearrangement joins TRBV7-9 to TRBJ2-1; TRBD2 matches 11 bases. Germline CDR1 and CDR2: SEHNR and FQNEAQ (reference sequence). With 5 bases clipped from V and 5 bases from J, the junction kept 5 bases outside the gene matches. CDR3 size: 15 residues. CDR3 DNA: TGTGCCAGCAGCCTGACTAGCGGGATGGACAATGAGCAGTTCTTC. Translated, it gives CASSLTSGMDNEQFF.

The chain combines TRBV5-4 with TRBJ2-3; a weak D match, TRBD2 (5 bases). The germline CDR1 and CDR2 sequences are SGHNT and YYREEE (reference sequence). The V end lost 4 bases, the J end lost 0 bases, and 15 bases lay between the germline ends. The length of the CDR3 is 16 residues. CDR3 sequence (DNA): TGTGCCAGCAGCCTCCCGGAGGCGCCTAGCACAGATACGCAGTATTTT. It is translated as CASSLPEAPSTDTQYF. The variable domain in full, with the rest retrieved from reference TRBV5-4 and TRBJ2-3, is ETGVTQSPTHLIKTRGQQVTLRCSSQSGHNTVSWYQQALGQGPQFIFQYYREEENGRGNFPPRFSGLQFPNYSSELNVNALELDDSALYLCASSLPEAPSTDTQYFGPGTRLTVL.

By share, this clone counts as medium-sized (0.01 to 0.1%). This chain joins TRBV2 and TRBJ1-2; tentative D call: TRBD1 (6 bases). The length of the CDR3 is 15 residues. The germline V gene has CDR1 SNHLY and CDR2 FYNNEI. With 2 bases removed from V and 6 bases from J, the gap between germline ends came to 16 bases. In DNA, the CDR3 is TGTGCCAGCAGTGAATCGGAAAATTACAGGGATGGCTACACCTTC. Protein: CASSESENYRDGYTF.

The CDR3 nucleotides are TGTGCCAGCAGCCGGAGGGGCACTGAAGCTTTCTTT. Translation: CASSRRGTEAFF. V usage is TRBV3-1 (or the pseudogene TRBV3-2) and J usage is TRBJ1-1, with a possible D match to TRBD1 (5 bases). CDR3 length: 12 amino acids. With 4 bases removed from V and 4 bases from J, the gap between germline ends came to 7 bases. Germline assignment: CDR1 LGHDT and CDR2 YNNKEL (reference sequence).

This chain links TRBV7-6 with TRBJ1-6; D is possibly TRBD1 (5 bases). V gave up 2 bases and J gave up 10 bases, with 18 bases separating them. This CDR3 has 16 amino acids. The germline gives CDR1 SGHVS, CDR2 FNYEAQ. The CDR3 is CASSLYSLQGGSPLHF. The CDR3 DNA reads as TGTGCCAGCAGCTTATATTCTTTGCAGGGAGGCTCACCCCTCCACTTT.

Regarding this clone: Other DNA variants within this sample encode the same CDR3. V usage is TRBV28 and J usage is TRBJ2-7; 8 bases map to TRBD1. The germline V gene has CDR1 MDHEN and CDR2 SYDVKM. CDR3 size: 12 residues. Trimming removed 10 bases from V and 0 bases from J; junction bases left unmatched: 2. The CDR3 bases are TGTGCCACGGACAGGGACTCCTACGAGCAGTACTTC. Translating it yields CATDRDSYEQYF.